A selection of T cell receptor beta chains follows, all from one sample in a study of vaccination effects on CD4 cells after COVID-19. No cognate antigen is known for these TCRs. Measured with immunoSEQ multiplex PCR; TCRdb has only the in-frame clones, and not every one. The sample shows about 38,000 clones, around 76% of them seen only once. The input for sequencing was CD4+ T cells from PBMCs cultured without peptide, taken before COVID-19 vaccination. The origin of the receptors is a human donor who received a COVID-19 vaccine. Each CDR3 is given with its conserved first and last residue. The D gene is left open where the match is weak. Clone size is not always given. Where it is, it says once, few, many or a class for expanded clones.

TRBJ2-5,TRBV18,14,NA,NA,CASSLGTPQETQYF,TGTGCCAGCTCACTTGGGACGCCACAAGAGACCCAGTACTTC
TRBJ1-4,TRBV6-1,13,NA,NA,CASGEGVGEKLFF,TGTGCCAGCGGTGAGGGGGTCGGGGAAAAACTGTTTTTT
TRBJ1-1,TRBV7-2,15,TRBD1,NA,CASSKAPGQGTEAFF,TGTGCCAGCAGCAAAGCCCCGGGACAGGGCACTGAAGCTTTCTTT
TRBJ1-4,TRBV4-3,14,NA,NA,CASSQGNSREKLFF,TGCGCCAGCAGCCAAGGAAACTCGAGAGAAAAACTGTTTTTT
TRBJ2-1,TRBV5-1,14,NA,NA,CASSSPAGKWEQFF,TGCGCCAGCAGCTCGCCTGCCGGTAAGTGGGAGCAGTTCTTC
TRBJ1-5,TRBV12-3/TRBV12-4,12,NA,NA,CASSLSRQPQHF,TGTGCCAGCAGTTTGTCCCGCCAGCCCCAGCATTTT
TRBJ1-1,TRBV12-3/TRBV12-4,11,NA,few,CASSLGHRAFF,TGTGCCAGCAGTCTTGGACATCGAGCTTTCTTT
TRBJ1-1,TRBV30,13,NA,NA,CAWSVGMNTEAFF,TGTGCCTGGAGTGTAGGTATGAACACTGAAGCTTTCTTT
TRBJ2-5,TRBV4-1,16,TRBD2,NA,CASSQEGRGGLETQYF,TGCGCCAGCAGCCAAGAGGGGCGGGGGGGCCTGGAGACCCAGTACTTC
TRBJ2-4,TRBV6-6,18,TRBD1,NA,CASSRLYQGASAKNIQYF,TGTGCCAGCAGTCGACTGTACCAGGGGGCTTCGGCCAAAAACATTCAGTACTTC
TRBJ2-2,TRBV18,16,TRBD1,NA,CASSPSQGAFTGELFF,TGTGCCAGCTCACCATCGCAGGGGGCTTTCACCGGGGAGCTGTTTTTT
TRBJ1-6,TRBV7-2,14,NA,NA,CASSLDVGYSPLHF,TGTGCCAGCAGCTTAGATGTGGGGTATTCACCCCTCCACTTT
TRBJ1-6,TRBV9,16,TRBD1,NA,CASSVEDRGRNSPLHF,TGTGCCAGCAGCGTTGAGGACAGGGGGCGGAATTCACCCCTCCACTTT
TRBJ1-2,TRBV5-1,15,TRBD1,NA,CASSPGQGGRYGYTF,TGCGCCAGCAGCCCGGGACAGGGAGGTCGCTATGGCTACACCTTC
TRBJ1-1,TRBV27,12,NA,NA,CASSLSGGTAFF,TGTGCCAGCAGTTTATCAGGGGGAACGGCTTTCTTT
TRBJ2-6,TRBV12-2,15,NA,once,CASRLKPSGANVLTF,TGTGCAAGTCGCTTAAAACCCTCTGGGGCCAACGTCCTGACTTTC
TRBJ1-6,TRBV5-1,15,NA,NA,CASSYDSPYNSPLHF,TGCGCCAGCAGCTACGACAGTCCTTATAATTCACCCCTCCACTTT
TRBJ2-3,TRBV19,14,NA,NA,CASSMRGATDTQYF,TGTGCCAGTAGTATGCGAGGGGCCACAGATACGCAGTATTTT
TRBJ2-5,TRBV3-1/TRBV3-2,13,TRBD2,once,CASSQDGGETQYF,TGTGCCAGCAGCCAAGACGGGGGGGAGACCCAGTACTTC
TRBJ2-5,TRBV5-1,16,NA,NA,CASSLDRGGVDGAQYF,TGCGCCAGCAGCTTGGACAGGGGGGGTGTCGATGGGGCCCAGTACTTC
TRBJ1-1,TRBV30,11,NA,once,CAWTHFRGAFF,TGTGCCTGGACCCACTTTCGGGGAGCTTTCTTT
TRBJ2-6,TRBV25-1,18,TRBD1,NA,CASSEGIDRASGANVLTF,TGTGCCAGCAGTGAAGGGATCGACAGGGCCTCTGGGGCCAACGTCCTGACTTTC
TRBJ2-1,TRBV9,15,NA,NA,CASSVTSRSYNEQFF,TGTGCCAGCAGCGTAACCAGCCGCTCCTACAATGAGCAGTTCTTC
TRBJ1-4,TRBV28,13,NA,NA,CASSSQGREKLFF,TGTGCCAGCAGTTCGCAGGGACGGGAAAAACTGTTTTTT
TRBJ1-1,TRBV24-1,12,NA,NA,CATSGSQGRAFF,TGTGCCACCAGCGGGAGTCAGGGGAGAGCTTTCTTT